One and the same sample provided the 12 T cell receptor beta chains below, sequenced in a study of CD8+CD57+ T cells in acquired aplastic anemia. The study profiled TCR beta VDJ and CDR3 using genomic DNA as template. TCRdb reprocessed the reads with MiXCR, giving one entry per CDR3 protein. The sample records tens of thousands of distinct CDR3 sequences, roughly 77% being singletons. The sequenced sample consisted of sorted CD4+, CD8+, or CD8+CD57+ T cells (not recorded which) from PBMCs. The receptors originated from a human donor in good health, serving as a control.

This chain connects TRBV24-1 to TRBJ2-5; 8 nucleotides agree with TRBD2. The J segment lost 4 bases and the V segment lost 5 bases, leaving 14 bases of the junction unmatched. Germline CDR1 reads KGHDR; CDR2 reads SFDVKD. The CDR3 extends over 17 amino acids. As DNA, the CDR3 is TGTGCCACCAGTGGGACGGATGGCGGGGGGCCGTCAGAGACCCAGTACTTC. Translation: CATSGTDGGGPSETQYF.

V and J are TRBV20-1 and TRBJ2-5; weak D call: TRBD2 (5 bases). Germline CDR1 and CDR2: DFQATT and SNEGSKA (reference sequence). The CDR3 runs to 12 residues. Trimming cost V 3 bases and J 5 bases, with 10 bases left between them. The CDR3 is CSASGGRETQYF. CDR3 DNA: TGCAGTGCTAGTGGAGGTCGGGAGACCCAGTACTTC.

Comment on this clonotype: Sequence at one end of the junction differs from germline and may be a read error. The V and J genes are TRBV10-3 and TRBJ2-5; D is uncertain. CDR3 length: 8 residues. From germline, CDR1 is ENHRY and CDR2 SYGVKD. The DNA for the CDR3 is TGTGCCACCGAGACCAAGCAGTTC. Its translation: CATETKQF.

The chain combines TRBV12-3 or TRBV12-4 with TRBJ1-2; the D gene is possibly TRBD1 (6 bases). Trimming pared 2 bases from V and 4 bases from J, leaving 11 bases between. CDR3 size: 14 residues. For the CDR3, the DNA is TGTGCCAGCAGTTTAACAGGGTTCAGCTATGGCTACACCTTC. Translating gives CASSLTGFSYGYTF.

The CDR3 protein is CASSSWTDNEQFF. The DNA for the CDR3 is TGTGCCAGCAGCTCCTGGACAGACAATGAGCAGTTCTTC. The chain is built from TRBV7-9 and TRBJ2-1; D possibly corresponds to TRBD1 (6 bases). V dropped 4 bases and J dropped 5 bases, with 9 bases sitting between them. CDR3 size: 13 residues. Germline V gene lookup returns CDR1 SEHNR and CDR2 FQNEAQ (reference sequence).

V usage is TRBV7-8 and J usage is TRBJ1-6, with 8 bases lining up with TRBD1. With 8 bases clipped from V and 8 bases from J, the junction kept 11 bases outside the gene matches. Germline values: CDR1 SGHVS, CDR2 FQNEAQ. The CDR3 loop spans 15 amino acids. This chain's CDR3 is CASHPRDRWDSPLHF. The CDR3 DNA is TGTGCCAGCCACCCTCGGGACAGGTGGGATTCACCCCTCCACTTT.

This clonotype has more than one count but fewer than ten. This chain's CDR3 is CASPTGNYGYTF. The CDR3, as DNA: TGCGCCAGCCCGACAGGCAACTATGGCTACACCTTC. The rearrangement links TRBV10-1 to TRBJ1-2; a weak D match, TRBD1 (6 bases). Per germline, CDR1 WNHNN and CDR2 SYGVQD (reference sequence). V was pared by 8 bases and J by 2 bases, with 9 bases between. CDR3 length equals 12 residues.

The gene calls are TRBV2 and TRBJ2-7, with 8 bases fitting TRBD1. V lost 7 bases and J lost 3; bases outside the gene matches: 5. The CDR3 totals 13 residues. Germline assignment: CDR1 SNHLY and CDR2 FYNNEI. CDR3 in DNA: TGTGCCAGCATGGCAGGGGGCCTCTACGAGCAGTACTTC. Translation: CASMAGGLYEQYF.

The chain couples TRBV25-1 to TRBJ1-2; 9 bases map to TRBD1. The trim removed 3 bases at V and 7 bases at J, leaving 9 bases unmatched. This CDR3 has 15 residues. Looked up from germline, CDR1 is MGHDK and CDR2 is SYGVNS. CDR3 region: CASSDVRTGDVGYTF. CDR3 sequence (DNA): TGTGCCAGCAGTGACGTTCGGACAGGGGACGTTGGCTACACCTTC.

This rearrangement joins TRBV2 to TRBJ2-1; 11 bases are a match to TRBD2. The junction had 4 bases not matched to a gene; V was cut back by 10 bases and J by 5 bases. The CDR3 loop spans 13 amino acids. CDR1 is SNHLY, CDR2 FYNNEI, per germline. The CDR3 DNA follows: TGTGCCACCGGGACTAGCGGAAACAATGAGCAGTTCTTC. As protein: CATGTSGNNEQFF.

This chain joins TRBV20-1 and TRBJ2-5; 8 bases are shared with TRBD2. Germline V gene sequence: CDR1 DFQATT, CDR2 SNEGSKA (reference sequence). The CDR3 sequence is 14 residues long. With V trimmed by 6 bases and J by 4 bases, 10 bases remained unmatched. The CDR3 region is CSASGWTSRETQYF. The CDR3 region has the DNA TGCAGTGCCTCCGGGTGGACTAGCAGAGAGACCCAGTACTTC.

There are many counts of this clonotype. V is TRBV9 and J is TRBJ2-6, with D possibly being TRBD1 (5 bases). The CDR3 is made up of 16 amino acids. The germline V gene encodes CDR1 SGDLS and CDR2 YYNGEE. V lost 4 bases and J lost 4, with 15 bases in between. CDR3 in amino acids: CASSHRTSPGANVLTF. DNA for the CDR3: TGTGCCAGCAGCCACAGGACCTCCCCGGGGGCCAACGTCCTGACTTTC.